This TCR beta chain stems from a study of T cells in Graves' hyperthyroidism and ophthalmopathy. Study in general: Peripheral blood was secured at the point of initial diagnosis, before any treatment.

Only a few counts were recorded for this clonotype. Its antigen is unknown. Broader study findings: Most thyroid clonotypes expanded above 0.001 appeared in blood too.

CDR1 and CDR2 from the germline V gene are DFQATT and SNEGSKA (reference sequence). The CDR3 spans 15 residues. The J segment lost 1 base and the V segment lost 0 bases, leaving 2 bases of the junction unmatched. RNA transcripts served as the template for amplifying TCR beta CDR3 regions. TCR CDR3 underwent first-round RT-PCR with the HTBI primer set. Via MiXCR, TCRdb re-called the multiplex PCR reads, giving one row per CDR3 protein. The data contain about 560,000 distinct CDR3 sequences, approximately 14% of them singletons. Graves' hyperthyroidism qualified as stable when ophthalmopathy did not progress within 18 months. Newly diagnosed hyperthyroidism, duration under 2 months, in patients aged 18 to 65.

Sequences were obtained from blood. The chain is built from TRBV20-1 and TRBJ2-2; TRBD2 agrees at 7 bases. The clonotype comes from a woman aged 25 to 39 with Graves' hyperthyroidism. The CDR3 DNA reads as TGCAGTGCTAGAGAAGGCGGGAGGAACACCGGGGAGCTGTTTTTT. Its protein product is CSAREGGRNTGELFF.